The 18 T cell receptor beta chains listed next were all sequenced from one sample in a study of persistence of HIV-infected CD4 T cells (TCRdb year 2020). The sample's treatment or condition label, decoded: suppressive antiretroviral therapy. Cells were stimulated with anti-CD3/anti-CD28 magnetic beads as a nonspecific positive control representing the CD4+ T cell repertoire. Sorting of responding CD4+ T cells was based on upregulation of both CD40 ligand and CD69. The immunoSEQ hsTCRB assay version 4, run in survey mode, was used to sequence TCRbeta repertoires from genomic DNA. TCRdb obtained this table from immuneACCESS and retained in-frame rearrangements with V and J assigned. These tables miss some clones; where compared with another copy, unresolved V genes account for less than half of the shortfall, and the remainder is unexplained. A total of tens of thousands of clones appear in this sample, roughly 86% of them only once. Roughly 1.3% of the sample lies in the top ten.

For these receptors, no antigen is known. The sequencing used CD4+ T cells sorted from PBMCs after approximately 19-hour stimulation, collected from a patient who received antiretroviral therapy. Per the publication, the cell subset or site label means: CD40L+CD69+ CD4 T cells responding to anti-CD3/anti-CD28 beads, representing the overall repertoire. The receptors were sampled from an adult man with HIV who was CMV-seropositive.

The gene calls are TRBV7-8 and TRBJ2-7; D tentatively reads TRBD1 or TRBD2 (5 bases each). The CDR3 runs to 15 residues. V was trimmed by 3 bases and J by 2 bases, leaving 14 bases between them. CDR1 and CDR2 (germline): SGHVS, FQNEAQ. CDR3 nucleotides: TGTGCCAGCAGCTTCGGGGCGCCCACCGCCTACGAGCAGTACTTC. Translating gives CASSFGAPTAYEQYF.

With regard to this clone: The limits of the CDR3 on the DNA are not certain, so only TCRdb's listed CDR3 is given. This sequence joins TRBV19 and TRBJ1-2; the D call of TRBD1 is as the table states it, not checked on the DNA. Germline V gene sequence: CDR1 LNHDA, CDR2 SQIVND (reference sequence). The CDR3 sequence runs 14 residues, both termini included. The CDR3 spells CASTSDRPSGGYTF.

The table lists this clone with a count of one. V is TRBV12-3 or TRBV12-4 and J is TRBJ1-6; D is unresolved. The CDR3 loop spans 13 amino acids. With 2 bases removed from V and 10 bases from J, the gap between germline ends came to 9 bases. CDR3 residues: CASSLNPDSPLHF. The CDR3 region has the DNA TGTGCCAGCAGTTTAAACCCGGACTCACCCCTCCACTTT.

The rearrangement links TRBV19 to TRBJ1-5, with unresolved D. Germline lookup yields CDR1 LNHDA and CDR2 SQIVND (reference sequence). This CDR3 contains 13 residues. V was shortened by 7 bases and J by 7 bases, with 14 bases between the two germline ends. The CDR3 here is CASTIGVGQPQHF. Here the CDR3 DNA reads TGTGCCAGTACCATCGGGGTGGGGCAGCCCCAGCATTTT. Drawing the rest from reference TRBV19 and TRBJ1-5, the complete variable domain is DGGITQSPKYLFRKEGQNVTLSCEQNLNHDAMYWYRQDPGQGLRLIYYSQIVNDFQKGDIAEGYSVSREKKESFPLTVTSAQKNPTAFYLCASTIGVGQPQHFGDGTRLSIL.

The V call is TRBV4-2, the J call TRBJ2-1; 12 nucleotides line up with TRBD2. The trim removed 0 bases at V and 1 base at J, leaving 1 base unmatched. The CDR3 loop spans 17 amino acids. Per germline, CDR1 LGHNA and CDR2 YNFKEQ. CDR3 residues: CASSQETSGRSYNEQFF. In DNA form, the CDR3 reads TGTGCCAGCAGCCAAGAGACTAGCGGGAGATCCTACAATGAGCAGTTCTTC.

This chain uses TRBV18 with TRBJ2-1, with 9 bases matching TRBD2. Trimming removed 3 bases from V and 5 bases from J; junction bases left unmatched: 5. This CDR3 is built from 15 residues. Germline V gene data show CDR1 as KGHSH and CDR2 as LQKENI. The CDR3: CASSPAGGGHNEQFF. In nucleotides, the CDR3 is TGTGCCAGCTCACCTGCGGGAGGGGGGCACAATGAGCAGTTCTTC.

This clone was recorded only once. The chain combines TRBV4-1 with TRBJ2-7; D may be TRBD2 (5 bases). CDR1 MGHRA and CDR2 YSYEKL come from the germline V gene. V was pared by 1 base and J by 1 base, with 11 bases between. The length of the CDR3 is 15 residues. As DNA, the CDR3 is TGCGCCAGCAGCCAAGCCGGGATTAGGTCCTACGAGCAGTACTTC. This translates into CASSQAGIRSYEQYF.

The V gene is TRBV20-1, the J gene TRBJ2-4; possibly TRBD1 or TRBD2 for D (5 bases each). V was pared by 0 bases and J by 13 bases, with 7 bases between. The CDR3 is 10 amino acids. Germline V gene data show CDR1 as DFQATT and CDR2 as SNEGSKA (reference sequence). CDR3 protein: CSARDEGQYF. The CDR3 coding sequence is TGCAGTGCTAGAGATGAGGGGCAGTACTTC.

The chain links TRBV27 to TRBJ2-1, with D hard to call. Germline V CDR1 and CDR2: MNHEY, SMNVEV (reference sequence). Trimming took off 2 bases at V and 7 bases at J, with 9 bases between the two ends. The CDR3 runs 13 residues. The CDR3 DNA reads TGTGCCAGCAGTTTAACCCCCAGGAATGAGCAGTTCTTC. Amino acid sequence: CASSLTPRNEQFF.

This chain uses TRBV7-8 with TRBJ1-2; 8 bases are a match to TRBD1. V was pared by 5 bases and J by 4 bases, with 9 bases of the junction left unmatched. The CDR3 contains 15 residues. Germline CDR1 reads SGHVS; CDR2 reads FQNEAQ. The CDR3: CASSRGQGGRYGYTF. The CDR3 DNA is TGTGCCAGCAGCCGAGGACAGGGAGGACGCTATGGCTACACCTTC.

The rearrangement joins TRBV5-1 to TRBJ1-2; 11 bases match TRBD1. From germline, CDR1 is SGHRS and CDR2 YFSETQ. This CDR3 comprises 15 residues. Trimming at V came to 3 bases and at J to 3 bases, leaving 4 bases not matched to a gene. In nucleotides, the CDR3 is TGCGCCAGCAGCTATGGGACAGGGGGTGACTATGGCTACACCTTC. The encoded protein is CASSYGTGGDYGYTF.

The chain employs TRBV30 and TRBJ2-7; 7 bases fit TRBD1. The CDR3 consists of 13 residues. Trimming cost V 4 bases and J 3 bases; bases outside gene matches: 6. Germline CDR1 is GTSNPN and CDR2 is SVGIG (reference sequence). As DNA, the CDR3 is TGTGCCTGGACTCGGGACAGCGACTACGAGCAGTACTTC. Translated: CAWTRDSDYEQYF. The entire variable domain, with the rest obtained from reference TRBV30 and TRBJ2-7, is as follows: SQTIHQWPATLVQPVGSPLSLECTVEGTSNPNLYWYRQAAGRGLQLLFYSVGIGQISSEVPQNLSASRPQDRQFILSSKKLLLSDSGFYLCAWTRDSDYEQYFGPGTRLTVT.

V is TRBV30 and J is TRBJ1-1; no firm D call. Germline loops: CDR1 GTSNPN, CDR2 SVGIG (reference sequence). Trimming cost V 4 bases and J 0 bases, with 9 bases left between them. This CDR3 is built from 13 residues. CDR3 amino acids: CAWTGPLNTEAFF. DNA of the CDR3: TGTGCCTGGACCGGACCGTTGAACACTGAAGCTTTCTTT.

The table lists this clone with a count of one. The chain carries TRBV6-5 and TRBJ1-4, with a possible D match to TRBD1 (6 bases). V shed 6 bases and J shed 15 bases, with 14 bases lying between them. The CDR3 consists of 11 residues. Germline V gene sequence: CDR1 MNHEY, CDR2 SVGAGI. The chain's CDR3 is CASRMWGLVFF. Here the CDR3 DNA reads TGTGCCAGCAGAATGTGGGGGCTGGTGTTTTTT.

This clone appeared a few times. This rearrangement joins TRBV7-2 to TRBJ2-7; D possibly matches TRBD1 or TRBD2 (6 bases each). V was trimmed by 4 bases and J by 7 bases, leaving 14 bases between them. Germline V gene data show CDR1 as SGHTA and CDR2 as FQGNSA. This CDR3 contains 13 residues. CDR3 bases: TGTGCCAGCAGCTGGGGGGCTTCGAGGGAGCAGTACTTC. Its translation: CASSWGASREQYF.

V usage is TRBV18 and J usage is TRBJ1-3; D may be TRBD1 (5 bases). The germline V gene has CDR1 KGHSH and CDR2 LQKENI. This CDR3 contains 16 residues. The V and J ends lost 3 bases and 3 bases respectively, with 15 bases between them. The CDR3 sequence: CASSPTGTLGGNTIYF. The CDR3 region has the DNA TGTGCCAGCTCACCGACCGGGACCCTCGGTGGAAACACCATATATTTT.

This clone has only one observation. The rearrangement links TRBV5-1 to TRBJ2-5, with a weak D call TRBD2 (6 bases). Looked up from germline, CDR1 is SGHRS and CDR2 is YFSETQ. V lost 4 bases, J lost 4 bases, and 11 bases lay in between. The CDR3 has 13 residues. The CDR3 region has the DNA TGCGCCAGCAGCGGGGGGTTTGGAGAGACCCAGTACTTC. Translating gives CASSGGFGETQYF. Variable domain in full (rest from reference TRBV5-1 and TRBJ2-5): KAGVTQTPRYLIKTRGQQVTLSCSPISGHRSVSWYQQTPGQGLQFLFEYFSETQRNKGNFPGRFSGRQFSNSRSEMNVSTLELGDSALYLCASSGGFGETQYFGPGTRLLVL.

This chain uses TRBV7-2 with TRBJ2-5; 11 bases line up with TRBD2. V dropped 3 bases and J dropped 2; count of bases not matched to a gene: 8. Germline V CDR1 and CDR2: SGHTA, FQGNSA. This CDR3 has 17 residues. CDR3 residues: CASSLNPSGRRQETQYF. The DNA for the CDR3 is TGTGCCAGCAGCTTGAATCCTAGCGGGAGGCGACAAGAGACCCAGTACTTC.